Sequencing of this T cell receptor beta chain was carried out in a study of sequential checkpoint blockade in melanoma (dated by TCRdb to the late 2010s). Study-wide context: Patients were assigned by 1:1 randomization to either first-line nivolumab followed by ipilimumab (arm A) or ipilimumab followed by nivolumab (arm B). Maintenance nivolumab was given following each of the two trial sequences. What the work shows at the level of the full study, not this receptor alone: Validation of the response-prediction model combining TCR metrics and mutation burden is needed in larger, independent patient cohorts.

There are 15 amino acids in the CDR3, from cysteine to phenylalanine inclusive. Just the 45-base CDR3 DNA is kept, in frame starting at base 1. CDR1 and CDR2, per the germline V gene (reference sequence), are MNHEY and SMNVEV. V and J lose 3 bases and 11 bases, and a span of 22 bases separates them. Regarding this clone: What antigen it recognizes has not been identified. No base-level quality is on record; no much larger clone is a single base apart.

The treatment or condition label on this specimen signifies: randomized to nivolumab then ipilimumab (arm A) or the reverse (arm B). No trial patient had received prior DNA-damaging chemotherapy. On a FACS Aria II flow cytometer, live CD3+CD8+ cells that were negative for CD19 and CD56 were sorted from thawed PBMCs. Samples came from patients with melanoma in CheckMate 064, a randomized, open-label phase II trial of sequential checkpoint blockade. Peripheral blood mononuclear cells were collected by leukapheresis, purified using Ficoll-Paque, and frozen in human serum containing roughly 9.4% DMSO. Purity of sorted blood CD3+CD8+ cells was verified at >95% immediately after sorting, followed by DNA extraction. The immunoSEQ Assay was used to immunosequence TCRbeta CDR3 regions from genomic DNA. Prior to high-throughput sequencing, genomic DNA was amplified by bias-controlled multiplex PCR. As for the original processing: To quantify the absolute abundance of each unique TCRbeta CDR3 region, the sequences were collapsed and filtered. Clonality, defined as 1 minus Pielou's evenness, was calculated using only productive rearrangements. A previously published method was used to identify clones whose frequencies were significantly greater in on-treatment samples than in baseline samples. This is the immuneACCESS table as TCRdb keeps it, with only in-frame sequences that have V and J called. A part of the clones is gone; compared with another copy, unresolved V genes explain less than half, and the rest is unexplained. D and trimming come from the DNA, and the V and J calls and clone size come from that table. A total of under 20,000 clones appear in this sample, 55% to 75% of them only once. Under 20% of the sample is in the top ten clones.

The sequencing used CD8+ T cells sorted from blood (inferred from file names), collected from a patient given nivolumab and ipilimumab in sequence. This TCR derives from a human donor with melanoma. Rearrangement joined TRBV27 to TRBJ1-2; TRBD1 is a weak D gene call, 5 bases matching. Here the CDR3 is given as CASSLVPGGPKGYTF. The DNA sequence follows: TGTGCCAGCAGTTTGGTGCCGGGGGGACCGAAAGGGTACACCTTC.